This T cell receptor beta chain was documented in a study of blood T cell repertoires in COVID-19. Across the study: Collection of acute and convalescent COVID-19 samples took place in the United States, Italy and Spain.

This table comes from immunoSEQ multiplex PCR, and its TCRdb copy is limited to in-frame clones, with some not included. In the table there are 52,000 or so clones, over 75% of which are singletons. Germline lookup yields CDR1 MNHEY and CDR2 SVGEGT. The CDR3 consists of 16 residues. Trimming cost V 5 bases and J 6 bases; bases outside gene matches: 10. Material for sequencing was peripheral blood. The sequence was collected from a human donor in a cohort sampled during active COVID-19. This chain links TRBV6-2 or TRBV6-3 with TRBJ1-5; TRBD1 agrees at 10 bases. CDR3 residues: CASSPRGQGTPQPQHF. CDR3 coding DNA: TGTGCCAGCAGTCCACGGGGACAGGGGACCCCTCAGCCCCAGCATTTT.